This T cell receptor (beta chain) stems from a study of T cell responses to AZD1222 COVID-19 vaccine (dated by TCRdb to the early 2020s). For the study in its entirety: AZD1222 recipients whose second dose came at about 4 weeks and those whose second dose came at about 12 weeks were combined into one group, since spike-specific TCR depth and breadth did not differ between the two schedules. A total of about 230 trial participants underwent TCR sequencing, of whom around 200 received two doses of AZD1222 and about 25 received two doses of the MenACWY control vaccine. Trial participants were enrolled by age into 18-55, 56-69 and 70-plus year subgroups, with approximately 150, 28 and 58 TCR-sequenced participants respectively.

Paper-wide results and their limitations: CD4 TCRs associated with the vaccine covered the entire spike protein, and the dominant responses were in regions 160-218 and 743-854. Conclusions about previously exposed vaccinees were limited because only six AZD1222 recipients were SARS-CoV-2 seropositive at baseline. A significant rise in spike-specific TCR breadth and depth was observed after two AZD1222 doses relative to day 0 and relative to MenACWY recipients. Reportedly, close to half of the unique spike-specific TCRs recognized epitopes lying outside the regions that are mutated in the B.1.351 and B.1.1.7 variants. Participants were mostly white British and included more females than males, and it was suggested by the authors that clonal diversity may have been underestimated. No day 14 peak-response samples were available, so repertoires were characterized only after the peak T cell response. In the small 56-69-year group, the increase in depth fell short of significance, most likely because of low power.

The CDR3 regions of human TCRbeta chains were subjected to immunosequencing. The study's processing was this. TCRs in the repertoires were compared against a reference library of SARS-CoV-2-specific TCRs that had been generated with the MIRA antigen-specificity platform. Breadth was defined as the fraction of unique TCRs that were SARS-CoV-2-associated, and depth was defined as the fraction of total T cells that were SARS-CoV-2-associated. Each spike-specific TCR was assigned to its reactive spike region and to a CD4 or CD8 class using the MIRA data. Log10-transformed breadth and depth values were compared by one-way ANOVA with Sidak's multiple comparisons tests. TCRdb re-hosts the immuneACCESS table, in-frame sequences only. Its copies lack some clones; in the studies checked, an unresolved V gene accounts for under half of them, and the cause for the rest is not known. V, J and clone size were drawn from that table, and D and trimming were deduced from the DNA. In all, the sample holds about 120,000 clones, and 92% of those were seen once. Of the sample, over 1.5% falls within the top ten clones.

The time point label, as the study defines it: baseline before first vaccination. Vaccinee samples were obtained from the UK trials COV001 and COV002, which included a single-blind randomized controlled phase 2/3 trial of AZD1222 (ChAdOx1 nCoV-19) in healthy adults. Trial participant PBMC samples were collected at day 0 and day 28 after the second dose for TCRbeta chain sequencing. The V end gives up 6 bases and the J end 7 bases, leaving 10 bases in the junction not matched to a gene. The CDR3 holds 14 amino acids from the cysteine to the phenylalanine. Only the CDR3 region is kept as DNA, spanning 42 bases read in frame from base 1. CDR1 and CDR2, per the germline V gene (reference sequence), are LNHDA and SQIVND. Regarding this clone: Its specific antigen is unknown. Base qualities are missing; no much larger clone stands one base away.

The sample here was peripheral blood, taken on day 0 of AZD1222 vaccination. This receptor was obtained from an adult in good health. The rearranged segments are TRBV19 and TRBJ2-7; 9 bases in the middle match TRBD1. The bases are TGTGCCAGTAGCCAGACAGGGGGTCAAGGAGAGCAGTACTTC. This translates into CASSQTGGQGEQYF.